This T cell receptor (beta chain) was obtained from a study of blood T cell repertoires in COVID-19. The CDR3 sequence is 17 residues long. Germline V gene data show CDR1 as KGHSH and CDR2 as LQKENI. J gave up 0 bases and V 1 base, and 2 bases lay outside the gene matches. Generated by immunoSEQ multiplex PCR, the TCRdb table keeps only in-frame clones and is missing some. Here the sample spans some 7,800 clones, 86% being singletons. The chain employs TRBV18 and TRBJ2-2, with 10 bases fitting TRBD2. The origin of this receptor is a woman between 55 and 75 years old with active COVID-19. Sequencing was carried out using peripheral blood. The CDR3 region is CASSPRLAGANTGELFF. CDR3 nucleotides: TGTGCCAGCTCACCACGGCTAGCGGGGGCGAACACCGGGGAGCTGTTTTTT.